What follows is one T cell receptor (beta chain) and its context. Between the trimmed V and J ends, which lost 1 base and 1 base, there was a span of 7 bases. The CDR3 is 14 residues long. In germline, CDR1 is LNHDA, CDR2 SQIVND (reference sequence). The data belong to a study of PD-L1 blockade in urothelial cancer. On the study more broadly: Patients had been given 0 to 3 earlier chemotherapy regimens. The median T cell count in blood samples was 140,000 to 150,000.

Synthetic TCR analog templates were spiked into all PCRs individually. The table came from immunoSEQ multiplex PCR; TCRdb's copy has only in-frame clones and leaves some out. This sample yields about 41,000 clones, of which 80% to 90% are seen a single time; 2.6% belongs to the top ten. As for time point: peripheral blood 6 weeks after treatment start. A total of 1 to 8 samples per patient were collected pretreatment and on-treatment. The sample here was PBMCs, taken around atezolizumab (anti-PD-L1) treatment. The clonotype comes from a man aged 70 or older with urothelial cancer. The rearrangement links TRBV19 to TRBJ1-1, with D uncertain. CDR3 nucleotide sequence: TGTGCCAGTAGTATAGCGCGGGCGAACACTGAAGCTTTCTTT. Residues: CASSIARANTEAFF.